This T cell receptor (beta chain) was recovered during a study of T-cell memory formation after mild COVID-19. 5'RACE with constant-segment primers built TCRalpha and TCRbeta cDNA libraries with UMIs. MiXCR, applied by TCRdb to the 5' RACE reads, yields one record per CDR3 protein. This table has a few hundred thousand distinct CDR3 sequences, 20% to 25% appearing once. Study outcomes and limitations: CD4+ contracting clones were mainly CM and EM; CD8+ ones, EMRA. From day 15 to 85, contracting clones were balanced between CD4 and CD8, whereas later expanders leaned toward CD4+. Some SARS-CoV-2-responding clones were already detected in memory before infection.

Germline V gene lookup returns CDR1 SGHVS and CDR2 FNYEAQ. The V gene lost 5 bases and the J gene lost 1 base, with 11 bases spanning the gap. The CDR3 runs 14 residues. This clonotype has a handful of counts. As yet, its antigen is unknown. The chain couples TRBV7-6 to TRBJ1-1; no clear D gene. The sequence was collected from a man aged 18 to 30 who had mild COVID-19 (a few samples of this study predate the infection). Cell type and time point are not known. Source material: PBMCs or a T cell subset sorted from them (not recorded which). CDR3: CASSLLGPNTEAFF. Written as DNA, the CDR3 is TGTGCCAGCAGCCTCCTAGGGCCGAACACTGAAGCTTTCTTT.